Below are 23 T cell receptor beta chains sequenced from a single sample in a study of cytomegalovirus exposure and HLA in healthy donors. PCR amplification relied on 60 Vbeta primers (plus 13 Jbeta primers). Produced via immunoSEQ multiplex PCR; TCRdb's table is partial and in-frame only. Found here are about 110,000 clones, 75% of them singletons; the top ten hold 2.5%. Specimen: PBMCs. All receptors derive from a man in his forties in good health and CMV-seronegative.

CDR3 amino acids: CASRQVQNEKLFF. The CDR3 DNA sequence: TGCGCCAGCCGGCAGGTCCAGAATGAAAAACTGTTTTTT. V gene TRBV5-1 combines with J gene TRBJ1-4, with unresolved D. CDR3 size: 13 residues. Trimming shortened V by 7 bases and J by 5 bases, and 12 bases separated the two germline ends. The germline V gene has CDR1 SGHRS and CDR2 YFSETQ.

The rearrangement links TRBV4-1 to TRBJ1-2; 9 bases are shared with TRBD1. Germline V gene lookup returns CDR1 MGHRA and CDR2 YSYEKL. This CDR3 has 16 amino acids. The V and J ends lost 2 bases and 3 bases, in that order; junction bases with no gene match: 7. The CDR3 here is CASSQPTGQGDYGYTF. The DNA of the CDR3 is TGCGCCAGCAGCCAACCAACGGGACAGGGAGACTATGGCTACACCTTC.

This sequence joins TRBV29-1 and TRBJ2-7; D gene unclear. This CDR3 contains 10 residues. Germline CDR1 and CDR2: SQVTM and ANQGSEA. V was cut by 7 bases and J by 8 bases, with 12 bases left in between. CDR3 region: CSAVASKQYF. CDR3 DNA: TGCAGCGCCGTAGCTAGTAAGCAGTACTTC.

The chain joins TRBV9 to TRBJ1-1; D unclear. Germline V gives CDR1 SGDLS, CDR2 YYNGEE. Between the trimmed V and J ends, which lost 0 bases and 8 bases, there was a span of 17 bases. The CDR3 contains 15 residues. The DNA for the CDR3 is TGTGCCAGCAGCGTAGAACGGGTTTCGACCACAGAAGCTTTCTTT. It translates to CASSVERVSTTEAFF.

The genes are TRBV5-1 and TRBJ1-1; 7 bases fit TRBD1. The CDR3 contains 16 residues. The ends lost 4 bases at V and 2 bases at J; junction bases unmatched: 11. Germline CDR1 SGHRS, CDR2 YFSETQ. The CDR3 sequence: CASSDNTGTVNTEAFF. The CDR3 nucleotides are TGCGCCAGCAGCGACAATACCGGGACAGTAAACACTGAAGCTTTCTTT.

This chain links TRBV7-9 with TRBJ1-5; 7 nucleotides match TRBD1. This CDR3 is 14 amino acids long. Per germline, CDR1 SEHNR and CDR2 FQNEAQ (reference sequence). After removal of 5 bases from V and 7 bases from J, the junction contained 8 bases not matched to a gene. CDR3: CASSPDRVGQPQHF. The CDR3 DNA is TGTGCCAGCAGCCCTGACAGGGTTGGGCAGCCCCAGCATTTT.

The V gene is TRBV21-1, the J gene TRBJ2-1; the table calls TRBD2, which could not be checked here. TRBV21-1 is annotated as a pseudogene. The CDR3 sequence is 17 residues long. CDR3 amino acids: CASSIKSPGSPYNEQFF. In DNA form, the CDR3 reads TGTGCCAGCAGCATAAAGTCACCGGGGTCACCTTACAATGAGCAGTTCTTC.

The chain joins TRBV5-1 to TRBJ2-2, with 7 bases aligning to TRBD1. CDR1 and CDR2 (germline): SGHRS, YFSETQ. The V gene end was trimmed by 1 base and the J gene end by 3 bases; junction bases not matched to a gene: 0. This CDR3 comprises 14 residues. The CDR3 is CASSLQGDTGELFF. The CDR3 nucleotides read TGCGCCAGCAGCTTGCAGGGGGACACCGGGGAGCTGTTTTTT. Variable domain in full (rest from reference TRBV5-1 and TRBJ2-2): KAGVTQTPRYLIKTRGQQVTLSCSPISGHRSVSWYQQTPGQGLQFLFEYFSETQRNKGNFPGRFSGRQFSNSRSEMNVSTLELGDSALYLCASSLQGDTGELFFGEGSRLTVL.

The chain carries TRBV5-1 and TRBJ2-2, with 7 bases that match TRBD1. V lost 3 bases to trimming and J lost 2 bases; unmatched junction nucleotides: 4. CDR3 length: 15 amino acids. The germline V gene has CDR1 SGHRS and CDR2 YFSETQ. The CDR3 reads CASSSRQGNTGELFF. Here the CDR3 DNA reads TGCGCCAGCAGCTCGCGACAGGGAAACACCGGGGAGCTGTTTTTT.

This clone was detected only a few times. The genes are TRBV4-2 and TRBJ1-3; D not certain. CDR1 and CDR2 (germline): LGHNA, YNFKEQ. This CDR3 spans 15 amino acids. Between the trimmed V and J ends, which lost 0 bases and 3 bases, there was a span of 9 bases. The chain's CDR3 is CASSQDYLDGNTIYF. CDR3 sequence (DNA): TGTGCCAGCAGCCAAGATTATCTAGATGGAAACACCATATATTTT.

The gene calls are TRBV19 and TRBJ2-1, with 16 nucleotides matching TRBD2. V shed 4 bases, J shed 2 bases, and the junction held 5 bases outside the gene matches. The CDR3 totals 18 residues. The germline V gene has CDR1 LNHDA and CDR2 SQIVND (reference sequence). The CDR3 here is CASSTGTSGGVTYNEQFF. In nucleotides, the CDR3 is TGTGCCAGTAGTACCGGGACTAGCGGGGGGGTTACCTACAATGAGCAGTTCTTC.

The V gene is TRBV6-1, the J gene TRBJ1-2, with TRBD1 matching 8 bases. The germline CDR1 and CDR2 sequences are MNHNS and SASEGT. The CDR3 spans 15 residues. The trim removed 0 bases at V and 7 bases at J, leaving 7 bases unmatched. The CDR3 region is CASSEASPGTGGYTF. The CDR3 DNA is TGTGCCAGCAGTGAAGCGTCTCCGGGGACAGGTGGCTACACCTTC.

This clone was seen a few times. The sample carries other DNA sequences with the same CDR3. CDR3 in amino acids: CASSPGQSNEKLFF. CDR3 bases: TGTGCCAGCAGCCCGGGACAGTCAAATGAAAAACTGTTTTTT. J is TRBJ1-4 and V is TRBV7-9; 7 bases line up with TRBD1. This CDR3 contains 14 residues. The V segment lost 5 bases and the J segment 5 bases; nucleotides outside the gene matches: 5. The germline V gene has CDR1 SEHNR and CDR2 FQNEAQ (reference sequence).

This chain uses TRBV18 with TRBJ1-1, with 7 bases identical to TRBD1. The CDR3 covers 18 residues. J gave up 5 bases and V 1 base, and 16 bases lay outside the gene matches. Germline V CDR1 and CDR2: KGHSH, LQKENI. The CDR3 loop reads CASSPQTAGGLSRTEAFF. As DNA, the CDR3 is TGTGCCAGCTCACCACAGACGGCAGGGGGTTTGTCTAGAACTGAAGCTTTCTTT.

This clone occurred a few times. V is TRBV5-1 and J is TRBJ2-5; 12 positions match TRBD2. The CDR3 runs to 16 residues. V shed 3 bases and J 4 bases; nucleotides not matched to a gene: 7. Germline CDR1 SGHRS, CDR2 YFSETQ. The CDR3 DNA follows: TGCGCCAGCAGCTATCGGACTAGCGGGGCCGGAGAGACCCAGTACTTC. Its translation is CASSYRTSGAGETQYF.

V gene TRBV4-1 combines with J gene TRBJ1-5; D perhaps matches TRBD1 (6 bases). V was pared by 0 bases and J by 4 bases, with 13 bases between. CDR1 is MGHRA, CDR2 YSYEKL, per germline. This CDR3 is 16 amino acids long. The CDR3 protein is CASSQEVQGDNQPQHF. The CDR3 DNA reads as TGCGCCAGCAGCCAAGAGGTACAGGGCGATAATCAGCCCCAGCATTTT.

CDR3 region: CASSVDRWNTGELFF. For the CDR3, the DNA is TGTGCCAGCAGCGTAGACAGGTGGAACACCGGGGAGCTGTTTTTT. The chain uses TRBV9 and TRBJ2-2; D is perhaps TRBD1 (5 bases). Trimming stripped 0 bases from V and 1 base from J, with 7 bases between. This CDR3 is built from 15 residues. CDR1 is SGDLS, CDR2 YYNGEE, per germline.

The rearrangement uses TRBV7-9 and TRBJ1-3; 11 bases are a match to TRBD1. The V and J ends lost 2 bases and 0 bases, in that order; junction bases with no gene match: 9. Germline CDR1 reads SEHNR; CDR2 reads FQNEAQ (reference sequence). CDR3 size: 19 residues. CDR3 DNA sequence: TGTGCCAGCAGCTTACCGGGACAGGGGGTCGATCCCTCTGGAAACACCATATATTTT. Protein: CASSLPGQGVDPSGNTIYF.

The genes are TRBV6-4 and TRBJ2-6, with 7 bases identical to TRBD2. From germline, CDR1 is MRHNA and CDR2 SNTAGT. J lost 1 base, V lost 3 bases, and 6 bases had no gene match. The CDR3 sequence is 17 residues long. Here the CDR3 DNA reads TGTGCCAGCAGTGAAGGGAGGGCTTTATCTGGGGCCAACGTCCTGACTTTC. Residues: CASSEGRALSGANVLTF.

The rearrangement uses TRBV19 and TRBJ1-5; a weak D match, TRBD1 (5 bases). Trimming left V 2 bases short and J 7 bases short, with 15 bases between. The CDR3 totals 15 residues. Germline loops: CDR1 LNHDA, CDR2 SQIVND (reference sequence). CDR3: CASSITGDPTQPQHF. The DNA for the CDR3 is TGTGCCAGTAGTATAACAGGCGACCCCACCCAGCCCCAGCATTTT. Looking up the rest from reference TRBV19 and TRBJ1-5 gives the full variable domain: DGGITQSPKYLFRKEGQNVTLSCEQNLNHDAMYWYRQDPGQGLRLIYYSQIVNDFQKGDIAEGYSVSREKKESFPLTVTSAQKNPTAFYLCASSITGDPTQPQHFGDGTRLSIL.

V usage is TRBV9 and J usage is TRBJ2-2; TRBD2 might be the D (5 bases). Looked up from germline, CDR1 is SGDLS and CDR2 is YYNGEE. This CDR3 is built from 14 residues. V lost 4 bases, J lost 5 bases, and 12 bases lay in between. CDR3 in DNA: TGTGCCAGCAGCCCCTGGGAGCGGACCGGGGAGCTGTTTTTT. The encoded protein is CASSPWERTGELFF.

The rearrangement joins TRBV6-1 to TRBJ2-3; 8 bases are a match to TRBD2. CDR3 length: 15 residues. The V segment lost 2 bases and the J segment 5 bases; nucleotides outside the gene matches: 6. Germline V gives CDR1 MNHNS, CDR2 SASEGT. Written as DNA, the CDR3 is TGTGCCAGCAGTGAACGCGCGGGGGGCGTAGATACGCAGTATTTT. Translated, it gives CASSERAGGVDTQYF.

The rearrangement links TRBV15 to TRBJ2-3, with D tentatively TRBD2 (6 bases). Germline V gives CDR1 LNHNV, CDR2 YYDKDF (reference sequence). Trimming stripped 0 bases from V and 4 bases from J, with 11 bases between. This CDR3 is 15 amino acids long. CDR3 DNA: TGTGCCACCAGCAGAGATCTGGGGGGTGCAGATACGCAGTATTTT. This translates into CATSRDLGGADTQYF.